The following is a TCR beta chain sequence with its context. Antigen: not known. Sequencing libraries made from TCR beta cDNA carried unique molecular identifiers. TCRdb re-analysed the PCR reads in MiXCR, keeping a single row per CDR3 protein. This sample has 650,000 to 850,000 distinct CDR3 sequences; 53% occur once, and the top ten carry about 4.5%. These data come from a study of post-analysis software for immune sequencing data. Study-level points and caveats: A few TRBV segments (TRBV5-6, TRBV5-1 and TRBV20-1 among them) occurred more frequently in patients than in controls.

Trimming shortened V by 2 bases and J by 6 bases, and 12 bases separated the two germline ends. Germline loops: CDR1 SGHKS, CDR2 YYEKEE (reference sequence). The CDR3 spans 13 residues. Input material: blood. The TCR comes from a girl aged 5 to 17 with multiple sclerosis. The rearrangement uses TRBV5-5 and TRBJ2-7, with D possibly matching TRBD1 (6 bases). The CDR3 here is CASSFTGQSEQYF. The CDR3 bases are TGTGCCAGCAGCTTTACAGGGCAATCCGAGCAGTACTTC.